Detailed here is one T cell receptor beta chain. Antigen specificity is unknown. TCRdb's table, derived via immunoSEQ multiplex PCR, lists solely in-frame clones and lacks some. The sample lists more than 150,000 clones; approximately 84% were seen once. The sample belongs to a study of cytomegalovirus exposure and HLA in healthy donors. Study results and caveats: Reported performance of the classifier showed diagnosis of cytomegalovirus status with high specificity and sensitivity.

Sequenced input: PBMCs. This clonotype originated in a woman between 18 and 29 years old in good health and CMV-seropositive.

DNA of the CDR3: TGCGCCAGCAGCTTCCGGGCAGGGGGTCAGTACGAGCAGTACTTC. It yields the protein CASSFRAGGQYEQYF. The chain links TRBV5-1 to TRBJ2-7, with 7 bases fitting TRBD1. CDR1 and CDR2 from the germline V gene are SGHRS and YFSETQ. Trimming cost V 2 bases and J 4 bases; bases outside gene matches: 9. CDR3 length: 15 amino acids.